A single sample is the source of the 17 T cell receptor beta chains below, sequenced in a study of shared clonotypes between healthy human individuals. Sequencing used immunoSEQ multiplex PCR; TCRdb keeps in-frame clones, though not all of them. The sample yields about 2.4 million clones, over 85% seen once. The sample consisted of naive CD4+ T cells sorted from blood. Documented subset: CD45RA+ positively selected. The receptors here all came from a man younger than 30 in good health.

The rearrangement links TRBV5-1 to TRBJ2-3; 7 bases line up with TRBD2. With V trimmed by 1 base and J by 2 bases, 10 bases remained unmatched. Per the germline V gene, CDR1 is SGHRS and CDR2 is YFSETQ. The CDR3 runs 17 residues. The CDR3 protein is CASSLPSGGHSTDTQYF. DNA of the CDR3: TGCGCCAGCAGCTTGCCTAGCGGAGGCCACTCCACAGATACGCAGTATTTT.

The chain joins TRBV28 to TRBJ2-2, with 8 bases that match TRBD2. The J segment lost 6 bases and the V segment lost 4 bases, leaving 10 bases of the junction unmatched. The CDR3 has 16 residues. The germline V gene encodes CDR1 MDHEN and CDR2 SYDVKM. The CDR3 region has the DNA TGTGCCAGCAGTTCCCCGGGGGGGGGCCGGGCCGGGGAGCTGTTTTTT. Translating gives CASSSPGGGRAGELFF.

This clone showed up just a few times. This CDR3 is also generated by other DNA sequences in the sample. The CDR3 region is CASSLGNTEAFF. CDR3 DNA sequence: TGTGCCAGTAGTTTGGGGAACACTGAAGCTTTCTTT. The V call is TRBV19, the J call TRBJ1-1; D not resolved. CDR3 size: 12 residues. V lost 5 bases to trimming and J lost 1 base, with 5 bases between them. Germline V gene sequence: CDR1 LNHDA, CDR2 SQIVND (reference sequence). Full variable domain (rest looked up from reference TRBV19 and TRBJ1-1): DGGITQSPKYLFRKEGQNVTLSCEQNLNHDAMYWYRQDPGQGLRLIYYSQIVNDFQKGDIAEGYSVSREKKESFPLTVTSAQKNPTAFYLCASSLGNTEAFFGQGTRLTVV.

The chain uses TRBV28 and TRBJ1-2; D remains unclear. CDR1 MDHEN and CDR2 SYDVKM come from the germline V gene. This CDR3 is built from 14 residues. Trimming removed 5 bases from V and 1 base from J, with 11 bases in between. CDR3 in DNA: TGTGCCAGCAGTGAGACTCGGTTTAACTATGGCTACACCTTC. As protein: CASSETRFNYGYTF.

The chain couples TRBV5-4 to TRBJ1-3; 11 nucleotides agree with TRBD1. Germline CDR1 SGHNT, CDR2 YYREEE (reference sequence). V lost 5 bases and J lost 7; bases outside the gene matches: 5. The CDR3 has 14 residues. The DNA for the CDR3 is TGTGCCAGCAGTCGGACAGGGGGCGAGAACACCATATATTTT. This codes for CASSRTGGENTIYF.

The chain has TRBV28 and TRBJ2-5, with D possibly TRBD2 on 6 matching bases. Trimming took off 3 bases at V and 3 bases at J, with 14 bases between the two ends. CDR3 size: 15 residues. Germline lookup yields CDR1 MDHEN and CDR2 SYDVKM. The CDR3 nucleotides read TGTGCCAGCAGTTTGGGGGGTGGAGGGAAAGAGACCCAGTACTTC. Translating gives CASSLGGGGKETQYF.

The rearrangement links TRBV28 to TRBJ2-5; D remains ambiguous. The CDR3 contains 13 residues. Germline CDR1 and CDR2: MDHEN and SYDVKM. Deletions cut 6 bases from V and 5 bases from J, with 13 bases between. The CDR3 region has the DNA TGTGCCAGCAGGGCTTCCATTAGGGAGACCCAGTACTTC. Amino acid sequence: CASRASIRETQYF.

The genes are TRBV2 and TRBJ1-5; possible D gene TRBD1, 6 bases. Trimming removed 4 bases from V and 1 base from J, with 14 bases in between. The CDR3 contains 16 residues. In germline, CDR1 is SNHLY, CDR2 FYNNEI. The CDR3 loop reads CASSALGRGSNQPQHF. The CDR3 coding sequence is TGTGCCAGCAGTGCTTTGGGGAGGGGGAGCAATCAGCCCCAGCATTTT.

J is TRBJ2-1 and V is TRBV19, with TRBD2 as a possible D gene (5 bases). The CDR3 is 17 amino acids. The germline CDR1 and CDR2 sequences are LNHDA and SQIVND (reference sequence). V lost 2 bases to trimming and J lost 0 bases, with 14 bases between them. This chain's CDR3 is CASSIFQDSSSYNEQFF. For the CDR3, the DNA is TGTGCCAGTAGTATATTTCAGGACTCAAGCTCCTACAATGAGCAGTTCTTC.

Details on this clone: The junction differs from germline at one of its ends, possibly a read error. The chain combines TRBV5-1 with TRBJ2-7; D is possibly TRBD1 (6 bases). The CDR3 has 12 amino acids. Germline V lookup: CDR1 SGHRS, CDR2 YFSETQ. In nucleotides, the CDR3 is TGCGCCAGCCCCAGTCCTCAGGACAGATATCGCTTC. Encoded protein: CASPSPQDRYRF.

The rearrangement links TRBV11-2 to TRBJ2-7, with 8 positions matching TRBD2. V was pared by 4 bases and J by 7 bases, with 15 bases of the junction left unmatched. The CDR3 contains 16 residues. The germline V gene encodes CDR1 SGHAT and CDR2 FQNNGV. Written as DNA, the CDR3 is TGTGCCAGCAGCTCCACCGGGACTAGACCCTCCCGAGAGCAGTACTTC. Translation: CASSSTGTRPSREQYF.

This sequence joins TRBV11-2 and TRBJ1-1; possibly TRBD1 for D (6 bases). The length of the CDR3 is 13 residues. The ends were cut back, 2 bases at V and 8 bases at J, with 12 bases in the middle. The germline gives CDR1 SGHAT, CDR2 FQNNGV. The DNA of the CDR3 is TGTGCCAGCAGCTTAAGGGACATTTTGGAAGCTTTCTTT. Amino acids: CASSLRDILEAFF.

A remark on this clone: Other DNA sequences from this sample encode an identical CDR3 as well. This rearrangement joins TRBV5-1 to TRBJ1-3; TRBD1 matches 7 bases. Per the germline V gene, CDR1 is SGHRS and CDR2 is YFSETQ. The J segment lost 1 base and the V segment lost 3 bases, leaving 1 base of the junction unmatched. The CDR3 loop spans 14 amino acids. The CDR3 DNA reads as TGCGCCAGCAGCTCAGGGGGATCTGGAAACACCATATATTTT. Its translation: CASSSGGSGNTIYF.

The J gene is TRBJ1-5, the V gene TRBV10-3; D call uncertain. V lost 0 bases and J 1 base, leaving 7 bases between the germline ends. The germline V gene encodes CDR1 ENHRY and CDR2 SYGVKD. The CDR3 covers 15 residues. The CDR3 nucleotides read TGTGCCATCAGTGAGTCGCTGGGAAGCAATCAGCCCCAGCATTTT. This encodes CAISESLGSNQPQHF.

J is TRBJ2-1 and V is TRBV5-5; D may be TRBD1 or TRBD2 (5 bases each). The CDR3 is 15 amino acids. V gave up 4 bases and J gave up 5 bases, with 16 bases separating them. Germline V gene data show CDR1 as SGHKS and CDR2 as YYEKEE (reference sequence). The DNA for the CDR3 is TGTGCCAGCAGCCGGGACCCGGCCTGGGACAATGAGCAGTTCTTC. It specifies CASSRDPAWDNEQFF.

The gene calls are TRBV7-9 and TRBJ1-5; tentatively, D is TRBD1 (5 bases). The CDR3 has 17 residues. Trimming removed 7 bases from V and 2 bases from J, with 21 bases in between. Germline lookup yields CDR1 SEHNR and CDR2 FQNEAQ (reference sequence). CDR3 sequence reads: CASTAAGSSHGNQPQHF. CDR3 coding DNA: TGTGCCAGCACCGCCGCAGGGTCAAGTCATGGCAATCAGCCCCAGCATTTT.

The genes are TRBV15 and TRBJ2-4; no firm D call. This CDR3 has 13 residues. V lost 1 base, J lost 5 bases, and 6 bases lay in between. CDR1 is LNHNV, CDR2 YYDKDF, per germline (reference sequence). DNA for the CDR3: TGTGCCACCAGCAGAGGGCAGCAAAACATTCAGTACTTC. It codes for CATSRGQQNIQYF.